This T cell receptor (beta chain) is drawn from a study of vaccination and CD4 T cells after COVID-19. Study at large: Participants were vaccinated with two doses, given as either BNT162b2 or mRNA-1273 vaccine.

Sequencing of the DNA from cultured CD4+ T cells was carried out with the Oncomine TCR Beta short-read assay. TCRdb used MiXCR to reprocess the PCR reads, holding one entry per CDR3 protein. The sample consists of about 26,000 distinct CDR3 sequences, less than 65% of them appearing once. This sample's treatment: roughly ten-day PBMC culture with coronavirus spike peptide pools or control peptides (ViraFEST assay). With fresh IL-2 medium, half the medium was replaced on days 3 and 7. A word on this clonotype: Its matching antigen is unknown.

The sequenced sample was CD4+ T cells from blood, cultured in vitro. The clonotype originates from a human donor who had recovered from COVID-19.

CDR3 residues: CSAPTAGKETQYF. The CDR3 DNA reads as TGCAGTGCTCCTACGGCCGGCAAAGAGACCCAGTACTTC. This chain connects TRBV20-1 to TRBJ2-5; no firm D call. In germline, CDR1 is DFQATT, CDR2 SNEGSKA (reference sequence). This CDR3 has 13 residues. The V end lost 5 bases, the J end lost 3 bases, and 13 bases lay between the germline ends.